This TCR beta chain is from a study of CD8 T cells in ankylosing spondylitis. General study points: CD8+ cells made up the disease-linked clones, which were relatively rare in peripheral blood.

CDR1 LGHNA and CDR2 YNFKEQ come from the germline V gene. The V gene lost 4 bases and the J gene lost 4 bases, with 19 bases spanning the gap. This CDR3 has 16 amino acids. Construction of TCR beta libraries was performed using quantitative 5'-RACE with molecular barcodes. TCRdb recomputed calls from the 5' RACE reads with MiXCR, one row per CDR3 protein. The sample holds about 96,000 distinct CDR3 sequences, roughly 27% seen once. As concerns this clonotype: Its antigen remains unidentified.

The clonotype was recovered from a male donor with ankylosing spondylitis or in good health (not recorded which). This sequence joins TRBV4-2 and TRBJ1-2; D is uncertain. Sequencing was done on a sample of blood, either unsorted or a sorted T cell fraction (not recorded which). Written as DNA, the CDR3 is TGTGCCAGCAGCCTAATATTCGACGCGGACCGCTATGGCTACACCTTC. Residues: CASSLIFDADRYGYTF.